The rows below give T cell receptor beta chains drawn from one sample of a study of cytomegalovirus exposure and HLA in healthy donors. Only in-frame clones appear in the TCRdb table, and some are missing; sequencing was by immunoSEQ multiplex PCR. The sample consists of approximately 160,000 clones, 80% of them appearing once. The source material was PBMCs. These receptors were taken from a woman aged 50 to 60 in good health and CMV-seropositive. The CDR3 runs from the conserved cysteine through the conserved F or W. Each record gives: V gene, clone size, J gene, D gene, CDR3 DNA, CDR3 protein. D genes are given only for firm matches. A clone size is listed for some rows: how often the clone was seen (once, few, many), or a class if it is expanded.

>TRBV29-1|.|TRBJ1-2|TRBD1
TGCAGCGTTGAAGCACCGGGACAGGTATACATATCTAACTATGGCTACACCTTC
CSVEAPGQVYISNYGYTF
>TRBV6-6|.|TRBJ2-3|TRBD2
TGTGCCAGCAGTGCGGGGGGCCACACAGATACGCAGTATTTT
CASSAGGHTDTQYF
>TRBV7-2|.|TRBJ2-1|TRBD2
TGTGCCAGCAGCTTAGGACTGGCGGGGGGCTACAATGAGCAGTTCTTC
CASSLGLAGGYNEQFF
>TRBV27|.|TRBJ2-5|TRBD2
TGTGCCAGCAGTCATTTGACGGGGGGGGCAGAGACCCAGTACTTC
CASSHLTGGAETQYF
>TRBV2|.|TRBJ1-2|.
TGTGCCAGCAGTGTTACACACCAGAACTATGGCTACACCTTC
CASSVTHQNYGYTF
>TRBV5-3|.|TRBJ1-2|.
TGTGCCAGAAGCTTGCGGGGGTTCATTTATGGCTACACCTTC
CARSLRGFIYGYTF
>TRBV5-1|.|TRBJ2-1|TRBD2
TGCGCCAGCAGCTTGGTGGTAACTAGCGGGTGGTTCAATGAGCAGTTCTTC
CASSLVVTSGWFNEQFF
>TRBV5-4|.|TRBJ1-1|.
TGTGCCAGCAGCACACAGGGTATGAACACTGAAGCTTTCTTT
CASSTQGMNTEAFF
>TRBV28|.|TRBJ1-2|TRBD1
TGTGCCAACGGCCGGGACAGACTTTACGGCTACACCTTC
CANGRDRLYGYTF
>TRBV29-1|.|TRBJ1-1|.
TGCAGCGTTGACCGTAACACTGAAGCTTTCTTT
CSVDRNTEAFF
>TRBV27|.|TRBJ1-6|.
TGTGCCAGCAGCCGCGGGGTATCCAATTCACCCCTCCACTTT
CASSRGVSNSPLHF
>TRBV10-3|.|TRBJ1-1|TRBD1
TGTGCCATCAGTATACAGGGGGGTAACACTGAAGCTTTCTTT
CAISIQGGNTEAFF
>TRBV7-8|.|TRBJ1-2|.
TGTGCCAGCAGCTTAGCAGGGGCAGCCACTGGCTACACCTTC
CASSLAGAATGYTF
>TRBV7-9|.|TRBJ1-2|TRBD1
TGTGCCAGCAGCTCCCCAAAGGGACAGGGGGCGAACTATGGCTACACCTTC
CASSSPKGQGANYGYTF
>TRBV27|.|TRBJ2-2|.
TGTGCCAGCAGTTTCTCTGGACAGAGATACGCGAACACCGGGGAGCTGTTTTTT
CASSFSGQRYANTGELFF
>TRBV2|.|TRBJ2-2|.
TGTGCCAGCAGTGAATTGCGGGGCACGACCGGGGAGCTGTTTTTT
CASSELRGTTGELFF
>TRBV9|.|TRBJ2-3|.
TGTGCCAGCAGCCCGACGGACAAAACCCGGGATACGCAGTATTTT
CASSPTDKTRDTQYF
>TRBV5-1|.|TRBJ2-5|TRBD1
TGCGCCAGCAGCCTGGGACAGGGCATGGAGACCCAGTACTTC
CASSLGQGMETQYF
>TRBV5-4|.|TRBJ2-7|TRBD1
TGTGCCAGCAGGACCCCGGGACAGGGGGTCGGCGAGCAGTACTTC
CASRTPGQGVGEQYF
>TRBV7-5|.|TRBJ1-1|.
TGTGCCAGAAGCTTATCCTGGAACACTGAAGCTTTCTTT
CARSLSWNTEAFF
>TRBV5-4|.|TRBJ2-3|TRBD2
TGTGCCAGCAGCGGACTAGCGGGAGGGCCGGAAGATACGCAGTATTTT
CASSGLAGGPEDTQYF
>TRBV7-6|.|TRBJ1-5|.
TGTGCCAGCAGCTCCACCGGGACCGGGGGAGAGCCCCAGCATTTT
CASSSTGTGGEPQHF
>TRBV11-2|.|TRBJ2-7|.
TGTGCCAGCAGCTTGGGGGGACGGTACGAGCAGTACTTC
CASSLGGRYEQYF
>TRBV6-5|.|TRBJ1-1|TRBD1
TGTGCCAGCAGGGAAATCCGACAGGGACAAACTGAAGCTTTCTTT
CASREIRQGQTEAFF
>TRBV2|.|TRBJ2-1|TRBD1
TGTGCCAACCGGGACAGGGCGGAACAGTTCTTC
CANRDRAEQFF
>TRBV2|once|TRBJ2-7|.
TGTGCCAGCAGTGCCCAGTCCTACGAGCAGTACTTC
CASSAQSYEQYF
>TRBV10-3|.|TRBJ1-1|.
TGTGCCATCAGGAGCGGGGTTTCGACTGAAGCTTTCTTT
CAIRSGVSTEAFF
>TRBV6-1|.|TRBJ2-1|TRBD2
TGTGCCAGCAGTGAAGCGTCTAGCGGGGGTTACAATGAGCAGTTCTTC
CASSEASSGGYNEQFF
>TRBV7-2|.|TRBJ1-1|.
TGTGCCAGCAGCCTTAGGGGGAGGGGAGGGACTGAAGCTTTCTTT
CASSLRGRGGTEAFF
>TRBV10-2|.|TRBJ1-2|.
TGCGCCAGCAGTGATGTGGGGCAAAAGAGTGGCTACACCTTC
CASSDVGQKSGYTF
>TRBV9|.|TRBJ2-3|TRBD2
TGTGCCAGCAGCGTACGGGGGGCAGATACGCAGTATTTT
CASSVRGADTQYF
>TRBV7-2|.|TRBJ2-3|TRBD2
TGTGCCAGCAGCGTCGACCCTGGGCGGGGGGGTCAGAATACGCAGTATTTT
CASSVDPGRGGQNTQYF
>TRBV10-1|.|TRBJ2-6|.
TGCGCCAGCAGTGAGTCCGGCGGGGCTGGGGCCAACGTCCTGACTTTC
CASSESGGAGANVLTF
>TRBV30|.|TRBJ2-7|TRBD1
TGTGCCTGGAGGCGGAGAGACAGGGGGCGAACCTACGAGCAGTACTTC
CAWRRRDRGRTYEQYF
>TRBV28|.|TRBJ1-5|TRBD1
TGTGCCAGCAGTCCAGGGGGGAGCAATCAGCCCCAGCATTTT
CASSPGGSNQPQHF
>TRBV9|.|TRBJ2-7|TRBD2
TGTGCCAGCAGCGAGGGCGGGAGGGCTGAGCCGTACTTC
CASSEGGRAEPYF
>TRBV11-3|.|TRBJ2-1|TRBD1
TGTGCCAGCAGCCGACCTGGGACAGGGGAAGAGCAGTTCTTC
CASSRPGTGEEQFF
>TRBV2|.|TRBJ1-2|TRBD1
TGTGCCTCCCGGACAGGGAAGGTAGTTGAAGATGGCTACACCTTC
CASRTGKVVEDGYTF
>TRBV2|.|TRBJ2-3|.
TGTGCCAGCAAAGGCTGGACTGTCACAGATACGCAGTATTTT
CASKGWTVTDTQYF
>TRBV7-2|once|TRBJ2-3|TRBD2
TGTGCCAGCAGCACCGGACTAGCGGGCACAGATACGCAGTATTTT
CASSTGLAGTDTQYF
>TRBV4-2|.|TRBJ2-7|.
TGTGCCAGCAGCTCGTCCCCAGTAACATACGAGCAGTACTTC
CASSSSPVTYEQYF
>TRBV9|.|TRBJ2-3|TRBD2
TGTGCCAGCAGCGTAGTGCCGCGGGGGTCTAGCACAGATACGCAGTATTTT
CASSVVPRGSSTDTQYF
>TRBV27|.|TRBJ2-2|.
TGTGCCAGCAGTTTATCGCGGACCGGGGAGCTGTTTTTT
CASSLSRTGELFF
>TRBV7-9|.|TRBJ1-1|.
TGTGCCAGCAGCTCCTGGGTCGGGAGAAGGAGGTTCATGAACACTGAAGCTTTCTTT
CASSSWVGRRRFMNTEAFF